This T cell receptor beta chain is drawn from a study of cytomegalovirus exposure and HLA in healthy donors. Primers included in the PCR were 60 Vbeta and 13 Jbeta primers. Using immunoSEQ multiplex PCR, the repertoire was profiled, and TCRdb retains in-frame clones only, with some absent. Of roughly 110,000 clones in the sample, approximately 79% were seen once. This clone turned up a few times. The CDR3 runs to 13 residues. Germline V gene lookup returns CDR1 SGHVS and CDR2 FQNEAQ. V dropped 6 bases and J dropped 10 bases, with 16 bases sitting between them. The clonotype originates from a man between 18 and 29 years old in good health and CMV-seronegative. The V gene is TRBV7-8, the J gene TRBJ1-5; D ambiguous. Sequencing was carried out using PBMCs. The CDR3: CASSLVLGSPQHF. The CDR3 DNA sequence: TGTGCCAGCAGTTTGGTCTTGGGCTCCCCCCAGCATTTT.